This T cell receptor (beta chain) came from a study of control samples from healthy donors and cancer patients. Method: immunoSEQ multiplex PCR; TCRdb's copy keeps in-frame clones and lacks some. The sample has 130,000 or so clones, roughly 90% seen once; the top ten hold about 3.4%. With 4 bases clipped from V and 13 bases from J, the junction kept 10 bases outside the gene matches. The CDR3 totals 13 residues. CDR1 and CDR2 from the germline V gene are MNHEY and SMNVEV (reference sequence). The specimen sequenced was blood. The receptor was derived from a man aged 50 to 60 in good health. The rearrangement joins TRBV27 to TRBJ2-7; the match to TRBD2 covers 10 bases. CDR3: CASSSPGSGGHYF. The DNA for the CDR3 is TGTGCCAGCAGTTCCCCGGGTAGCGGGGGGCATTACTTC.